The 2 T cell receptor beta chains below were found in one sample sequenced in a study of shared clonotypes between healthy human individuals. Only in-frame clones appear in the TCRdb table, and some are missing; sequencing was by immunoSEQ multiplex PCR. Altogether about 1 million clones are present, approximately 76% being singletons, with the ten largest covering about 1.5%. The specimen was memory CD4+ T cells sorted from blood. The subset was: CD45RA-negative fraction. The receptors were sampled from a man younger than 30 in good health.

The chain recombines TRBV19 with TRBJ2-5; 10 bases are shared with TRBD2. The CDR3 has 15 amino acids. Germline assignment: CDR1 LNHDA and CDR2 SQIVND (reference sequence). The V segment lost 10 bases and the J segment 4 bases; nucleotides outside the gene matches: 12. CDR3 coding DNA: TGTGCCACTTCGGGGTCTAGCGGGGGCCGAGAGACCCAGTACTTC. It specifies CATSGSSGGRETQYF.

This chain connects TRBV18 to TRBJ1-5; 7 nucleotides align to TRBD1. CDR1 and CDR2 from the germline V gene are KGHSH and LQKENI. V lost 4 bases to trimming and J lost 2 bases; unmatched junction nucleotides: 5. This CDR3 is built from 15 residues. DNA for the CDR3: TGTGCCAGCTCACGTGACAGGGAAGGCAATCAGCCCCAGCATTTT. The encoded protein is CASSRDREGNQPQHF.